The present TCR beta chain was sequenced within a study of blood T cell repertoires in COVID-19. Across the whole study: Specimens from acute and convalescent COVID-19 originated in the United States, Italy and Spain. Nucleic acid was either cDNA or gDNA, and it came from T cells, B-cell-depleted T cells, or PBMCs.

Per the original data handling: Estimates of nucleated cell counts were drawn from the amplification of reference gene primers. Profiling relied on immunoSEQ multiplex PCR, and the TCRdb table lists in-frame clones only, not all of them. V and J calls and clone size come straight from that table; D and trimming were deduced from the DNA. The repertoire has under 250,000 clones, 80% to 90% of them found once; the top ten carry roughly 2.6%. Germline loops: CDR1 LGHNA, CDR2 YSLEER. The CDR3 is made up of 14 amino acids. V gave up 6 bases and J gave up 2 bases, with 13 bases separating them. Patients at the Seattle site were enrolled during active infection and followed longitudinally.

This sequence joins TRBV4-3 and TRBJ1-2, with a possible D match to TRBD1 (5 bases). The sample taken for sequencing was peripheral blood. The TCR sequence derives from a young man with COVID-19, enrolled during active disease. DNA of the CDR3: TGCGCCAGCAGGCCTCCGGGACTGAACTATGGCTACACCTTC. Encoded protein: CASRPPGLNYGYTF.